This is a list of T cell receptor beta chains from one sample in a study of tumor and adjacent non-tumor tissue in lung cancer. TCRdb itself ran the multiplex PCR reads through MiXCR, one entry per CDR3 protein. The table has more than 75,000 distinct CDR3 sequences, 80% seen once. Sequenced input: lung tumor tissue. The source is a woman between 50 and 59 years old with non-small cell lung cancer. CDR3s include the opening cysteine and the closing phenylalanine or tryptophan. The D gene is left open where the match is weak. Only part of the rows carry a size: once, few, many, or a class if the clone is expanded.

cdr3_aa cdr3_nt v_call cdr3_length j_call d_call clone_size
CSVTTRDEIYEQYF TGCAGCGTTACCACAAGGGACGAAATCTACGAGCAGTACTTC TRBV29-1 14 TRBJ2-7 NA NA
CVSSLFLRPNTGKLFF TGTGTCAGCAGCCTCTTTCTCCGACCGAACACCGGTAAGCTGTTTTTT TRBV11-2 16 TRBJ2-2 NA NA
CTSSYGHSYGYTF TGTACCAGTAGCTACGGACATTCCTATGGCTACACCTTC TRBV5-4 13 TRBJ1-2 NA NA
CASSRASSYEQYF TGTGCCAGCAGTCGAGCGAGCTCCTACGAACAGTACTTC TRBV6-1 13 TRBJ2-7 NA NA
CASSSTRDELFF TGTGCCAGCAGCTCCACTAGGGATGAATTGTTCTTC TRBV11-2 12 TRBJ2-1 NA NA
CASSFITGGDNEQSF TGTGCCAGCAGCTTTATAACAGGAGGAGACAATGAGCAGTCCTTC TRBV11-2 15 TRBJ2-1 NA NA
CSAGPRGSYGQYF TGCAGTGCTGGCCCGCGGGGCTCCTACGGGCAGTACTTC TRBV20-1 13 TRBJ2-7 NA once
CSARSGPKNIQYF TGCAGTGCTAGATCGGGGCCCAAAAACATTCAGTATTTC TRBV20-1 13 TRBJ2-4 NA NA
CSAGATGGATQYF TGCAGTGCCGGGGCAACGGGGGGAGCGACCCAGTACTTC TRBV20-1 13 TRBJ2-5 TRBD2 medium-sized
CACYLETLSTDTQYF TGTGCCTGCTATTTAGAGACACTAAGCACAGATACGCAGTATTTT TRBV12-3/TRBV12-4 15 TRBJ2-3 NA NA
CVSSPSGYEEFF TGTGTCAGCAGCCCCTCCGGATACGAGGAGTTCTTC TRBV11-2 12 TRBJ2-1 NA NA
CASGPPGLPSNEQFF TGTGCCAGCGGACCTCCGGGACTCCCATCCAATGAGCAGTTCTTC TRBV6-2/TRBV6-3 15 TRBJ2-1 NA NA
CASSLAGWRGLGYTF TGTGCCAGCAGCTTAGCGGGATGGAGGGGGCTTGGCTACACCTTC TRBV7-9 15 TRBJ1-2 TRBD1 many
CASSEKANLATEAFF TGTGCCAGCAGCGAAAAGGCAAATTTAGCGACTGAAGCTTTCTTT TRBV21-1 15 TRBJ1-1 NA NA
CPNCFWDRSYEQYF TGTCCCAACTGTTTTTGGGATCGGTCCTACGAGCAGTACTTC TRBV28 14 TRBJ2-7 NA NA
CANSQDPSEEKLFF TGCGCCAACAGCCAAGATCCGAGTGAGGAAAAACTGTTTTTT TRBV4-3 14 TRBJ1-4 NA NA
CSVRHRGTGVTQYF TGTAGCGTCCGGCACAGGGGCACAGGGGTGACCCAGTACTTC TRBV29-1 14 TRBJ2-5 TRBD1 NA
CANSIRDIILSGANILTF TGTGCCAACAGCATACGGGACATAATACTCTCTGGGGCCAACATCCTGACTTTC TRBV28 18 TRBJ2-6 NA NA
CTSMGLPDEQFF TGTACCAGCATGGGATTACCTGACGAACAGTTCTTC TRBV11-2 12 TRBJ2-1 NA NA
CATSKASVRSYNEQFF TGTGCCACCAGTAAGGCCAGCGTCAGATCGTACAATGAGCAGTTCTTC TRBV24-1 16 TRBJ2-1 NA NA
CASSQVPGVGEKVFF TGTGCCAGCAGCCAAGTCCCGGGGGTCGGGGAAAAAGTGTTTTTT TRBV4-2 15 TRBJ1-4 NA NA
CGAIRDRVGQETQYF TGCGGTGCTATCCGAGACAGGGTCGGGCAAGAGACCCAGTACTTC TRBV20-1 15 TRBJ2-5 TRBD1 NA
CASSPSGKGKQETQYF TGTGCCAGCAGCCCCTCCGGGAAAGGGAAACAAGAGACCCAGTACTTC TRBV28 16 TRBJ2-5 NA NA
CATSKASIRCYNEQFF TGTGCCACCAGTAAGGCTAGCATCAGATGCTACAATGAGCAGTTCTTC TRBV24-1 16 TRBJ2-1 NA NA
CGSSYGGGKKDTQYF TGTGGCAGCAGTTACGGCGGTGGGAAAAAAGATACGCAGTATTTT TRBV6-2/TRBV6-3 15 TRBJ2-3 NA NA